The table lists the clone carrying this T cell receptor beta chain with many counts. Its antigen is not known. As the library was built, unique molecular identifiers were attached to individual cDNA molecules. A single record per CDR3 protein comes from TCRdb applying MiXCR to the RACE reads. The sample lists about 130,000 distinct CDR3 sequences, about 9% occurring once. V lost 6 bases and J lost 5, with 26 bases in between. Germline V gene sequence: CDR1 DFQATT, CDR2 SNEGSKA (reference sequence). The CDR3 contains 16 residues. This sample was taken from a study of human T cells and chemical hapten exposure. Study results and limitations: The number of TCRs over 1 in 1000 frequency stayed unchanged after DPC.

The time point was: healthy volunteer bleed at 2 weeks. RNA extraction used unfractionated whole blood as the source of total RNA. The chain carries TRBV20-1 and TRBJ2-7; TRBD2 might be the D (5 bases). Sequencing was performed on whole blood. The TCR was taken from a male donor in good health. Some clones in this sample may be carry-over from other donors' samples. CDR3 sequence (DNA): TGCAGTGCCCCAAAACAACCGACTGGGAGTGTCCACGAGCAGTACTTC. As protein: CSAPKQPTGSVHEQYF.